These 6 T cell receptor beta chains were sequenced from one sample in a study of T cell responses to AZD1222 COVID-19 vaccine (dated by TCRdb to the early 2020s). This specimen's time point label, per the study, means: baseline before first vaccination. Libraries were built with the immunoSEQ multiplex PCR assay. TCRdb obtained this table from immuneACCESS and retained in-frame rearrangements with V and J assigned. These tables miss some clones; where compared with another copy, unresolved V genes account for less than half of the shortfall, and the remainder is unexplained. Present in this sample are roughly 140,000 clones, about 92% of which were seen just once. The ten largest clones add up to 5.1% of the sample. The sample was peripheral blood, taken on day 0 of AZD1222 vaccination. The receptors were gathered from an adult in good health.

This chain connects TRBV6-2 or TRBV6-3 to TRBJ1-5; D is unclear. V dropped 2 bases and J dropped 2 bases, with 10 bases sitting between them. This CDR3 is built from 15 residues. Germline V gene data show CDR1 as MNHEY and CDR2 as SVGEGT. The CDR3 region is CASSYGPGGNQPQHF. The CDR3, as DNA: TGTGCCAGCAGTTACGGCCCCGGCGGCAATCAGCCCCAGCATTTT.

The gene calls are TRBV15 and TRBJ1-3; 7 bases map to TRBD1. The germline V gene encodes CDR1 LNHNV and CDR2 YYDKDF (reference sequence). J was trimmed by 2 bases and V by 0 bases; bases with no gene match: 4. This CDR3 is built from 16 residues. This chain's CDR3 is CATSRDLGTAGNTIYF. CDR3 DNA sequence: TGTGCCACCAGCAGAGATCTTGGGACAGCTGGAAACACCATATATTTT.

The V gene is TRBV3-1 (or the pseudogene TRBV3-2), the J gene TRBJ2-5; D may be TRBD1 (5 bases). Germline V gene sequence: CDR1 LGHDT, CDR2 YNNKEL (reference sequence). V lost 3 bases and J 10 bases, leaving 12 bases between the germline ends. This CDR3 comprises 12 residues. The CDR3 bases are TGTGCCAGCAGCCAGAAGACAGTCGGCCAGTACTTC. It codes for CASSQKTVGQYF.

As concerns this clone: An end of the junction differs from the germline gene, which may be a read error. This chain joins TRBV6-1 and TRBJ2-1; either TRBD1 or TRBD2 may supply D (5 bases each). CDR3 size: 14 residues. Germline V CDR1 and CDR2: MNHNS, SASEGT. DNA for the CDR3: TGTGCCAGCAGCGAAGCCTTATTGGGGGATGAGCAGTTCTTC. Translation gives CASSEALLGDEQFF.

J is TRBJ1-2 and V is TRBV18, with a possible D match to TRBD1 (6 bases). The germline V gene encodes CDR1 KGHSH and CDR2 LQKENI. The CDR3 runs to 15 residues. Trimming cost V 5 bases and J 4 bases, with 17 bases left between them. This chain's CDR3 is CASSGNRANSYGYTF. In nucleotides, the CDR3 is TGTGCCAGCTCAGGGAACAGGGCGAATTCCTATGGCTACACCTTC.

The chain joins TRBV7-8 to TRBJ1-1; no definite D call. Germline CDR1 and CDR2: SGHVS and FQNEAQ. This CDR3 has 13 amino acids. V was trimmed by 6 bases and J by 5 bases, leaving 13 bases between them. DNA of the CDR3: TGTGCCAGCAGTTTCTACCTGGGGACTGAAGCTTTCTTT. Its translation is CASSFYLGTEAFF.